These T cell receptor beta chains were read from a single sample in a study of T cell repertoires in MIS-A myocarditis. The protocol was immunoSEQ multiplex PCR, while the TCRdb copy is restricted to in-frame clones and leaves out a portion. The sample contains around 10,000 clones, roughly 90% of which appear only once. The sample was thoracic lymph node tissue obtained at autopsy. The receptor source for this set is a man aged 18-30 years with fulminant myocarditis from multisystem inflammatory syndrome in adults (MIS-A) after COVID-19. Each CDR3 is given with its conserved first and last residue. A D gene is named only where the DNA matches it firmly. The size field is filled for only some rows; it gives once, few, many or a size class.

cdr3_nt: TGTGCCAGCAGCCAAAATATCGGCAGGCGTTACAATGAGCAGTTCTTC
cdr3_aa: CASSQNIGRRYNEQFF
d_call: NA
v_call: TRBV3-1/TRBV3-2
clone_size: NA
j_call: TRBJ2-1

cdr3_nt: TGTGCCAGTAGTACATCTTGGGCGGTCGACTATGGCTACACCTTC
cdr3_aa: CASSTSWAVDYGYTF
d_call: NA
v_call: TRBV19
clone_size: few
j_call: TRBJ1-2

cdr3_nt: TGTGCCAGCAGCCATGGAGAGACCCAGTACTTC
cdr3_aa: CASSHGETQYF
d_call: NA
v_call: TRBV3-1/TRBV3-2
clone_size: few
j_call: TRBJ2-5

cdr3_nt: TGTGCCAGCAGCTTGGACAGCTCGGGCTATGGCTACACCTTC
cdr3_aa: CASSLDSSGYGYTF
d_call: NA
v_call: TRBV5-4
clone_size: NA
j_call: TRBJ1-2

cdr3_nt: TGTGCCAGCAAGGGGCGGGGGATTTCACCCCTCCACTTT
cdr3_aa: CASKGRGISPLHF
d_call: NA
v_call: TRBV28
clone_size: NA
j_call: TRBJ1-6

cdr3_nt: TGTGCCAGCAGCCCCCGGGTAGGGAACTCCTACAATGAGCAGTTCTTC
cdr3_aa: CASSPRVGNSYNEQFF
d_call: NA
v_call: TRBV11-3
clone_size: NA
j_call: TRBJ2-1

cdr3_nt: TGTGCCAGCAGCTTGGCGCAGGCCGAGCAGTACTTC
cdr3_aa: CASSLAQAEQYF
d_call: NA
v_call: TRBV5-4
clone_size: NA
j_call: TRBJ2-7

cdr3_nt: TGTGCCAGCAGCTCCGGGCCCCAAGAGACCCAGTACTTC
cdr3_aa: CASSSGPQETQYF
d_call: NA
v_call: TRBV7-2
clone_size: few
j_call: TRBJ2-5

cdr3_nt: TGCGCCAGCAGCAAAACACCGACAGGCAGTAGGGCTGAAGCTTTCTTT
cdr3_aa: CASSKTPTGSRAEAFF
d_call: NA
v_call: TRBV5-1
clone_size: once
j_call: TRBJ1-1

cdr3_nt: TGTGCCAGCAGCTCCCGTGGCGGTCCCTACGAGCAGTACTTC
cdr3_aa: CASSSRGGPYEQYF
d_call: NA
v_call: TRBV7-2
clone_size: NA
j_call: TRBJ2-7